The sequence of this T cell receptor beta chain was determined in a study of shared clonotypes between healthy human individuals. Method: immunoSEQ multiplex PCR; TCRdb's copy keeps in-frame clones and lacks some. Of fewer than 650,000 clones listed, 76% were seen once; the top ten hold 10% to 15%. Deletions cut 3 bases from V and 7 bases from J, with 10 bases between. The germline gives CDR1 SGHTA, CDR2 FQGNSA. This CDR3 has 12 amino acids. The J gene is TRBJ2-7, the V gene TRBV7-2; D might be TRBD2 (5 bases). The sequence came from a woman in her thirties or forties in good health. Some clones in this sample may be carry-over from other donors' samples. The sample comprised PBMCs. This CDR3 is CASSFGLGEQYF. The CDR3 DNA reads as TGTGCCAGCAGCTTTGGACTGGGGGAGCAGTACTTC.